The rows below give T cell receptor beta chains drawn from one sample of a study of cytomegalovirus exposure and HLA in healthy donors. Assay: immunoSEQ multiplex PCR; the TCRdb copy retains only in-frame clones and omits some. Seen here are about 200,000 clones, roughly 90% observed once, and the top ten hold around 0.3%. Sample: PBMCs. These receptors all stem from a woman aged 30 to 39 in good health and CMV-seronegative. CDR3s include the opening cysteine and the closing phenylalanine or tryptophan. D genes are given only for firm matches. The size field is filled for only some rows; it gives once, few, many or a size class.

clone_size | j_call | v_call | d_call | cdr3_aa | cdr3_nt
- | TRBJ2-1 | TRBV7-6 | TRBD2 | CASSLARTSGYNEQFF | TGTGCCAGCAGCTTAGCAAGGACTAGCGGGTACAATGAGCAGTTCTTC
- | TRBJ2-7 | TRBV27 | - | CASSLRGTLAEQYF | TGTGCCAGCAGTTTGCGGGGAACTTTAGCCGAGCAGTACTTC
- | TRBJ2-3 | TRBV7-9 | TRBD1 | CASSPMRDRRTDTQYF | TGTGCCAGCAGCCCCATGCGGGACAGGCGCACAGATACGCAGTATTTT
- | TRBJ2-1 | TRBV5-1 | TRBD2 | CASSRQSAGGYNEQFF | TGCGCCAGCAGCCGCCAGTCGGCGGGGGGCTACAATGAGCAGTTCTTC
- | TRBJ2-5 | TRBV7-9 | TRBD2 | CASSLGTSGGQETQYF | TGTGCCAGCAGCCTAGGGACTAGCGGGGGGCAAGAGACCCAGTACTTC
- | TRBJ1-1 | TRBV2 | TRBD1 | CASSEQGGTEAFF | TGTGCCAGCAGTGAACAGGGGGGTACTGAAGCTTTCTTT
- | TRBJ2-5 | TRBV19 | - | CASSQGPRGETQYF | TGTGCCAGTAGTCAAGGACCTCGGGGAGAGACCCAGTACTTC
- | TRBJ1-1 | TRBV28 | - | CASSSPGGAFNEAFF | TGTGCCAGCAGTTCCCCGGGGGGCGCTTTTAATGAAGCTTTCTTT
- | TRBJ1-1 | TRBV19 | - | CASSQQGNTEAFF | TGTGCCAGTAGTCAACAGGGGAACACTGAAGCTTTCTTT
- | TRBJ2-2 | TRBV6-1 | TRBD1 | CASTDRGRQGTNTGELFF | TGTGCCAGCACTGACAGGGGGCGGCAGGGGACGAACACCGGGGAGCTGTTTTTT
- | TRBJ1-2 | TRBV19 | - | CASSGRANYGYTF | TGTGCCAGTAGTGGGAGGGCTAACTATGGCTACACCTTC
- | TRBJ1-4 | TRBV28 | TRBD1 | CASSLATGGIGEKLFF | TGTGCCAGCAGTTTAGCAACAGGGGGCATAGGTGAAAAACTGTTTTTT
few | TRBJ2-7 | TRBV11-2 | TRBD1 | CASSSVRQGRKQYF | TGTGCCAGCAGCTCTGTTCGACAGGGTAGGAAGCAGTACTTC
- | TRBJ2-3 | TRBV6-5 | TRBD2 | CASMGGLDTQYF | TGTGCCAGCATGGGGGGGTTGGATACGCAGTATTTT
- | TRBJ2-7 | TRBV2 | TRBD2 | CASTGAGGTAALEQYF | TGTGCCAGCACAGGAGCGGGAGGGACCGCTGCCCTCGAGCAGTACTTC
- | TRBJ1-3 | TRBV5-4 | - | CASSQQGRNTIYF | TGTGCCAGCAGCCAACAGGGACGGAACACCATATATTTT
- | TRBJ2-1 | TRBV13 | TRBD2 | CASSSKASRELVNEQFF | TGTGCCAGCAGCTCTAAGGCCTCGCGGGAGCTTGTTAATGAGCAGTTCTTC
- | TRBJ1-3 | TRBV18 | TRBD1 | CASSALTGGASGNTIYF | TGTGCCAGCTCAGCACTAACAGGGGGCGCTTCCGGAAACACCATATATTTT
- | TRBJ2-7 | TRBV6-5 | TRBD2 | CASNSGLESDEQYF | TGTGCCAGCAACTCGGGACTAGAATCCGACGAGCAGTACTTC
few | TRBJ1-1 | TRBV7-8 | - | CASSLNPWNTEAFF | TGTGCCAGCAGCCTAAACCCCTGGAACACTGAAGCTTTCTTT
- | TRBJ1-1 | TRBV4-1 | - | CASSQGQGEGDTEAFF | TGCGCCAGCAGCCAAGGGCAGGGAGAGGGGGACACTGAAGCTTTCTTT
once | TRBJ2-7 | TRBV2 | TRBD2 | CASSTTSGSSYEQYF | TGTGCCAGCAGTACCACTAGCGGGAGCTCCTACGAGCAGTACTTC
- | TRBJ2-7 | TRBV11-3 | TRBD1 | CASSSRTGEQYF | TGTGCCAGCAGCTCCCGGACAGGCGAGCAGTACTTC
- | TRBJ2-1 | TRBV11-2 | TRBD2 | CASSPIAGGPFEQFF | TGTGCCAGCAGCCCCATTGCGGGAGGGCCTTTTGAGCAGTTCTTC
- | TRBJ2-7 | TRBV5-1 | - | CASSLVDTGQNEQYF | TGCGCCAGCAGCCTCGTGGACACCGGCCAAAACGAGCAGTACTTC
- | TRBJ1-1 | TRBV28 | - | CASSTPGDGNTEAFF | TGTGCCAGCAGTACGCCAGGGGACGGGAACACTGAAGCTTTCTTT
- | TRBJ2-7 | TRBV7-8 | TRBD2 | CASSLTGLIEQYF | TGTGCCAGCAGCTTAACGGGACTAATAGAGCAGTACTTC
- | TRBJ2-3 | TRBV5-4 | TRBD2 | CASSSGGVAFDTQYF | TGTGCCAGCAGCTCCGGGGGGGTAGCTTTTGATACGCAGTATTTT
few | TRBJ2-3 | TRBV6-6 | - | CASTYRDTQYF | TGTGCCAGCACTTATAGAGATACGCAGTATTTT
once | TRBJ1-1 | TRBV29-1 | - | CSVEGGGPEAFF | TGCAGCGTTGAGGGAGGAGGACCCGAAGCTTTCTTT